The 2 T cell receptor beta chains below all came from one sample that was sequenced in a study of identical twins. TCRdb recomputed calls from the 5' RACE reads with MiXCR, one row per CDR3 protein. The sample holds around 300,000 distinct CDR3 sequences; about 8% are singletons and the top ten take more than 2%. The data also belong to a second study, concerning yellow fever vaccine responses in identical twins.

Material for sequencing was memory (CD45RO+) T cells sorted from blood. All receptors derive from a woman between 18 and 30 years old in good health.

V gene TRBV24-1 combines with J gene TRBJ2-7, with 10 bases aligning to TRBD1. In germline, CDR1 is KGHDR, CDR2 SFDVKD. CDR3 length: 16 residues. V lost 2 bases and J lost 2; bases outside the gene matches: 5. The CDR3 region has the DNA TGTGCCACCAGTGATTCCGACAGGGGGCGAACCTACGAGCAGTACTTC. It codes for CATSDSDRGRTYEQYF.

This clonotype was picked up a small number of times. V is TRBV7-9 and J is TRBJ2-5; the D is unclear. Germline lookup yields CDR1 SEHNR and CDR2 FQNEAQ (reference sequence). The germline V and J ends were trimmed by 5 bases and 5 bases, with 12 bases remaining between them. This CDR3 comprises 13 residues. The CDR3 loop reads CASSGFGGETQYF. For the CDR3, the DNA is TGTGCCAGCAGCGGCTTTGGTGGGGAGACCCAGTACTTC.